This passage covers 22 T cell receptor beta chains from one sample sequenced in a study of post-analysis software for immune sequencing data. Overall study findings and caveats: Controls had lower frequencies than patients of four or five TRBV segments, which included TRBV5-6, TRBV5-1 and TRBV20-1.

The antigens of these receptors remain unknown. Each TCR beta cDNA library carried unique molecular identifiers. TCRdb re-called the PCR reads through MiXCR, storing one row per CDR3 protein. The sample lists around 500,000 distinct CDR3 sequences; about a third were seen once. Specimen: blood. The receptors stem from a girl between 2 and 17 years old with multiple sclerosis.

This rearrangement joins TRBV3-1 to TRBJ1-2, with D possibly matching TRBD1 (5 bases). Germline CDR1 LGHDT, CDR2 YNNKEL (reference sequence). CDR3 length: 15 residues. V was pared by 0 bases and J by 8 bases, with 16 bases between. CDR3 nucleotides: TGTGCCAGCAGCCAAGATCTTGCCAGGGCGTCAGGCTACACCTTC. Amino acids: CASSQDLARASGYTF. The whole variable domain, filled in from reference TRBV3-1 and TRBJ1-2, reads DTAVSQTPKYLVTQMGNDKSIKCEQNLGHDTMYWYKQDSKKFLKIMFSYNNKELIINETVPNRFSPKSPDKAHLNLHINSLELGDSAVYFCASSQDLARASGYTFGSGTRLTVV.

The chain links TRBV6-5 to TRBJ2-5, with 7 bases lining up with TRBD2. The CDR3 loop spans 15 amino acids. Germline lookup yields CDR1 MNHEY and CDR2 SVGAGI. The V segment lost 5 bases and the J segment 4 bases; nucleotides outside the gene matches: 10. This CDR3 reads CASSLSTSVPETQYF. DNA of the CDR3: TGTGCCAGCAGTCTTAGCACTAGCGTCCCAGAGACCCAGTACTTC.

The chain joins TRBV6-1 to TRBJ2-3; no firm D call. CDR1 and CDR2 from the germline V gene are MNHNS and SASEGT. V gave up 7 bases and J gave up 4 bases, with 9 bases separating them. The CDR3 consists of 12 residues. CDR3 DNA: TGTGCCAGCAATGATGAGGCAGATACGCAGTATTTT. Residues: CASNDEADTQYF.

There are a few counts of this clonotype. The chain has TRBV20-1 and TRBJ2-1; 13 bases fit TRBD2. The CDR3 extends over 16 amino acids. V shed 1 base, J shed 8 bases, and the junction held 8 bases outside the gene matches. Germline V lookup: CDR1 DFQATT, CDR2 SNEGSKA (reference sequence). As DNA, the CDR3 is TGCAGTGCTAGAGGCAAACTAGCGGGGGGGCTACATGAGCAGTTCTTC. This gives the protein CSARGKLAGGLHEQFF.

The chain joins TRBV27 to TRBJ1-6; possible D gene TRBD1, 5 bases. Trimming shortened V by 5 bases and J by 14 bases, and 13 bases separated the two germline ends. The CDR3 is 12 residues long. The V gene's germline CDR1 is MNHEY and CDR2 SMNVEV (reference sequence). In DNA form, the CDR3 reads TGTGCCAGCAGTCCAACAGGAATGGCCCTCCACTTT. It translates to CASSPTGMALHF.

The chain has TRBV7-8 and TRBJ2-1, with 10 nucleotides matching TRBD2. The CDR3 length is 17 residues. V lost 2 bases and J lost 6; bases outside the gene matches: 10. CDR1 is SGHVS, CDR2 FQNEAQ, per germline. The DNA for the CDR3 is TGTGCCAGCAGCTTATCCCTTAGCGGGGGGACCATCAATGAGCAGTTCTTC. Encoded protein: CASSLSLSGGTINEQFF.

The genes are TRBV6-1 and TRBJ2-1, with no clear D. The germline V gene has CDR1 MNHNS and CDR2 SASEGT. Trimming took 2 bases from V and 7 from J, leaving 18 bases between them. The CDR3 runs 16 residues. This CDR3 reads CASSESHTSVGNEQFF. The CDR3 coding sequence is TGTGCCAGCAGTGAAAGTCACACCTCGGTAGGGAATGAGCAGTTCTTC.

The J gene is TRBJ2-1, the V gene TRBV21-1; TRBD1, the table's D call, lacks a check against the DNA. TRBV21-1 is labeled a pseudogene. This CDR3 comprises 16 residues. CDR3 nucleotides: TGTGCCAGCAGCAAAGAAGGTTATCCCACCTGTTTGGAGCAGTTCTTC. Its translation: CASSKEGYPTCLEQFF.

Here the CDR3 reads CASSLGGTGAEQPQHF. CDR3 nucleotides: TGCGCCAGCAGCTTGGGCGGGACAGGGGCTGAACAGCCCCAGCATTTT. The rearrangement uses TRBV5-1 and TRBJ1-5; 10 positions agree with TRBD1. This CDR3 has 16 residues. V gave up 0 bases and J gave up 7 bases; unmatched junction bases: 7. Germline V CDR1 and CDR2: SGHRS, YFSETQ.

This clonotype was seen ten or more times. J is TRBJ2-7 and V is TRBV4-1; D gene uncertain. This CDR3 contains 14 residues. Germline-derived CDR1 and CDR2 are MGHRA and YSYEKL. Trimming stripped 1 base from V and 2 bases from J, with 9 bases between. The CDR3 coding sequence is TGCGCCAGCAGCCAAGGGCTTCGGGCCTACGAGCAGTACTTC. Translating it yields CASSQGLRAYEQYF.

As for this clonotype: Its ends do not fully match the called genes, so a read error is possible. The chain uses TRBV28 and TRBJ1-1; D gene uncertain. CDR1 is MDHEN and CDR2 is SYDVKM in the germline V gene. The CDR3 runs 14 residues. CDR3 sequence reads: CVSSPSEGNTEAFF. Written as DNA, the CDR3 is TGTGTCAGCAGCCCGTCCGAAGGGAACACTGAAGCTTTCTTT.

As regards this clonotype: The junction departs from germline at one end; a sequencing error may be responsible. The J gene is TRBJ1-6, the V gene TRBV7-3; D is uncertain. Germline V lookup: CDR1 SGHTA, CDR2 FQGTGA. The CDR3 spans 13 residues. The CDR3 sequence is CASSQELNSPPHF. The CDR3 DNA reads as TGTGCCAGCAGTCAGGAGCTGAATTCACCCCCCCACTTT.

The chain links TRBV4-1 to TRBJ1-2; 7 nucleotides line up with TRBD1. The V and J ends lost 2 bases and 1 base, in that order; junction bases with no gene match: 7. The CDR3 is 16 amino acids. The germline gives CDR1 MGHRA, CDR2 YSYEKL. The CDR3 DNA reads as TGCGCCAGCAGCCAACCTCGGACAGGAGTTAACTATGGCTACACCTTC. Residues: CASSQPRTGVNYGYTF.

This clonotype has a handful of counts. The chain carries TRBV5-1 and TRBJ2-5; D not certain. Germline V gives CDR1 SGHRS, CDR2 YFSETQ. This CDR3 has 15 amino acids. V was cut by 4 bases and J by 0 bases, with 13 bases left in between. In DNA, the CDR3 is TGCGCCAGCAGCCCACAGAAACAGTACCAAGAGACCCAGTACTTC. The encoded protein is CASSPQKQYQETQYF.

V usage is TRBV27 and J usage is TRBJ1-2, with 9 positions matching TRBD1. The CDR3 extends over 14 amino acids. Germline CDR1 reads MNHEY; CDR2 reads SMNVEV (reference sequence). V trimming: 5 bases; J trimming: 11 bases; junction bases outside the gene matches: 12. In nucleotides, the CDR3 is TGTGCCAGCAGTAAACGGGACAGGGCGACCGGGTACACCTTC. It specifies CASSKRDRATGYTF.

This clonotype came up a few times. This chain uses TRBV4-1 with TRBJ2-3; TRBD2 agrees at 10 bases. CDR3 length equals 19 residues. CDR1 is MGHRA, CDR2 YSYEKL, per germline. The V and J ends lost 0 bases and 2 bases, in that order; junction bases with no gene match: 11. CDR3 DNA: TGCGCCAGCAGCCAAGATGAGGCTAGCGGGGGCCACAACACAGATACGCAGTATTTT. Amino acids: CASSQDEASGGHNTDTQYF.

CDR3 amino acids: CASSFPLPGFTEAFF. The CDR3 region has the DNA TGTGCCAGCAGTTTCCCACTCCCAGGTTTTACTGAAGCTTTCTTT. The chain is built from TRBV28 and TRBJ1-1; D gene ambiguous. The V end was cut by 3 bases, the J end by 5 bases, with 16 bases between. Germline V lookup: CDR1 MDHEN, CDR2 SYDVKM. The CDR3 sequence is 15 residues long. The full variable domain, in which reference TRBV28 and TRBJ1-1 provide the parts outside the CDR3, is DVKVTQSSRYLVKRTGEKVFLECVQDMDHENMFWYRQDPGLGLRLIYFSYDVKMKEKGDIPEGYSVSREKKERFSLILESASTNQTSMYLCASSFPLPGFTEAFFGQGTRLTVV.

CDR3 DNA: TGTGCCACCAGCAGAGCCACCTTAGCGGGGGGCTCCTACAATGAGCAGTTCTTC. As protein: CATSRATLAGGSYNEQFF. V is TRBV15 and J is TRBJ2-1; 10 bases align to TRBD2. Germline-derived CDR1 and CDR2 are LNHNV and YYDKDF (reference sequence). The CDR3 has 18 residues. J lost 0 bases, V lost 1 base, and 6 bases had no gene match.

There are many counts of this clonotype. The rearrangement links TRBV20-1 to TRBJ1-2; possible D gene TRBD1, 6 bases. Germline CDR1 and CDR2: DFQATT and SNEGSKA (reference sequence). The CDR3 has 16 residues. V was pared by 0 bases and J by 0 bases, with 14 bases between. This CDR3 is CSARDPPTGPNYGYTF. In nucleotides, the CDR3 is TGCAGTGCTAGAGATCCCCCGACAGGACCTAACTATGGCTACACCTTC.

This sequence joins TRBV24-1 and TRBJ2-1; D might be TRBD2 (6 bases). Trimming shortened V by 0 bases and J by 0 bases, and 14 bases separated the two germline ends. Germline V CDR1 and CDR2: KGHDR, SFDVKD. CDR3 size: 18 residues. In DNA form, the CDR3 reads TGTGCCACCAGTGATTTGCGGGGGATGGATAGCTCCTACAATGAGCAGTTCTTC. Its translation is CATSDLRGMDSSYNEQFF.

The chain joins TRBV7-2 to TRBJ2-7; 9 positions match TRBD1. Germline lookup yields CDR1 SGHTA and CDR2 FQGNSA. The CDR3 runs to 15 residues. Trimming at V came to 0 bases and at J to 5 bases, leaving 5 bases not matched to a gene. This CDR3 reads CASSLAPGQGHEQYF. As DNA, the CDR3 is TGTGCCAGCAGCTTAGCCCCGGGACAGGGCCACGAGCAGTACTTC.

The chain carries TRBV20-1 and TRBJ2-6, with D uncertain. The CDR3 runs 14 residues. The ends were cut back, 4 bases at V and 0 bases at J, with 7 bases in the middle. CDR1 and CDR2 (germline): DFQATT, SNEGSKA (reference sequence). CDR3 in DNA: TGCAGTGCTAAGGAGTTCTCTGGGGCCAACGTCCTGACTTTC. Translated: CSAKEFSGANVLTF.